These 22 T cell receptor beta chains came from one sample sequenced in a study of blood T cell repertoires in COVID-19. The assay was immunoSEQ multiplex PCR, and TCRdb's table has in-frame clones only and misses some. Counted here are approximately 88,000 clones, 65% to 80% occurring once; the ten biggest clones make up under 55%. Sequenced: peripheral blood. These TCRs come from a human donor in a cohort sampled during active COVID-19.

The genes are TRBV6-6 and TRBJ1-5; possible D gene TRBD1, 5 bases. V shed 7 bases and J shed 0 bases, with 10 bases lying between them. Germline assignment: CDR1 MNHNY and CDR2 SVGAGI (reference sequence). The CDR3 consists of 14 residues. The CDR3 nucleotides are TGTGCCAGCACCGACAGTTATAGCAATCAGCCCCAGCATTTT. Protein product: CASTDSYSNQPQHF.

Notes on this clone: Different DNA sequences within this sample yield the same CDR3. This chain links TRBV28 with TRBJ2-3; D perhaps matches TRBD1 (6 bases). CDR3 length: 15 amino acids. V dropped 3 bases and J dropped 3 bases, with 13 bases sitting between them. Per the germline V gene, CDR1 is MDHEN and CDR2 is SYDVKM. The CDR3 sequence: CASSLSGVLTDTQYF. CDR3 nucleotide sequence: TGTGCCAGCAGTTTGTCAGGGGTTCTTACAGATACGCAGTATTTT.

The gene calls are TRBV7-2 and TRBJ2-7; D perhaps matches TRBD2 (6 bases). The CDR3 runs 15 residues. In germline, CDR1 is SGHTA, CDR2 FQGNSA. Trimming shortened V by 0 bases and J by 3 bases, and 12 bases separated the two germline ends. CDR3 coding DNA: TGTGCCAGCAGCTTAGCATTGGGAGGCCTCTACGAGCAGTACTTC. Amino acid sequence: CASSLALGGLYEQYF.

The chain employs TRBV7-6 and TRBJ1-6; 10 positions match TRBD1. The germline V gene has CDR1 SGHVS and CDR2 FNYEAQ. Losses at the gene ends were 5 bases for V and 10 bases for J; bases not matched to a gene: 8. The length of the CDR3 is 15 residues. CDR3 amino acids: CASSPSGQGYSPLHF. CDR3 DNA: TGTGCCAGCAGCCCCTCGGGACAGGGGTACTCACCCCTCCACTTT.

In this sample, this clone turned up once. The junction departs from germline at one end; a sequencing error may be responsible. The chain is built from TRBV12-3 or TRBV12-4 and TRBJ2-7; TRBD2 is a possible D gene (5 bases). This CDR3 region has 11 residues. CDR3 region: CASSLTGERYF. The CDR3 coding sequence is TGTGCCAGCAGTTTGACTGGGGAGCGGTACTTC.

V usage is TRBV7-9 and J usage is TRBJ2-3; TRBD1 is a possible D gene (6 bases). Germline assignment: CDR1 SEHNR and CDR2 FQNEAQ (reference sequence). The V end lost 5 bases, the J end lost 0 bases, and 15 bases lay between the germline ends. CDR3 size: 16 residues. The CDR3 DNA is TGTGCCAGCAGCAAAGGGGCAGGGGCTAGCACAGATACGCAGTATTTT. Protein product: CASSKGAGASTDTQYF.

V gene TRBV10-3 combines with J gene TRBJ2-1, with 16 bases lining up with TRBD2. The CDR3 runs 18 residues. Unmatched junction bases numbered 5, after V lost 6 bases and J lost 0 bases. The V gene's germline CDR1 is ENHRY and CDR2 SYGVKD. The CDR3 coding sequence is TGTGCCATCAGGCCGGGACTAGCGGGAGGGAGCTCCTACAATGAGCAGTTCTTC. Its protein product is CAIRPGLAGGSSYNEQFF.

V usage is TRBV28 and J usage is TRBJ1-2, with D perhaps TRBD1 (6 bases). Trimming left V 7 bases short and J 4 bases short, with 19 bases between. The CDR3 runs 15 residues. The germline V gene encodes CDR1 MDHEN and CDR2 SYDVKM. This CDR3 is CASTRRGYGGYGYTF. For the CDR3, the DNA is TGTGCCAGCACCCGAAGGGGGTATGGAGGCTATGGCTACACCTTC.

The chain joins TRBV5-6 to TRBJ1-1; the D gene is possibly TRBD1 (5 bases). V was shortened by 6 bases and J by 1 base, with 13 bases between the two germline ends. The CDR3 runs to 14 residues. Germline lookup yields CDR1 SGHDT and CDR2 YYEEEE. The CDR3 sequence: CASTKTARNTEAFF. CDR3 nucleotides: TGTGCCAGCACCAAGACAGCAAGGAACACTGAAGCTTTCTTT.

This chain joins TRBV30 and TRBJ1-2; weak D call: TRBD1 (6 bases). V lost 2 bases to trimming and J lost 8 bases, with 15 bases between them. This CDR3 region has 13 residues. Germline CDR1 is GTSNPN and CDR2 is SVGIG (reference sequence). The CDR3 spells CAWSSGGRLGYTF. For the CDR3, the DNA is TGTGCCTGGAGTTCCGGGGGGCGATTAGGCTACACCTTC.

This chain connects TRBV6-2 or TRBV6-3 to TRBJ2-4; TRBD2 matches 9 bases. The CDR3 runs to 13 residues. Germline V gene lookup returns CDR1 MNHEY and CDR2 SVGEGT. Unmatched junction bases numbered 3, after V lost 4 bases and J lost 8 bases. CDR3 sequence: CASSFSGSDIQYF. CDR3 sequence (DNA): TGTGCCAGCAGTTTTAGCGGGAGCGACATTCAGTACTTC.

The CDR3 sequence: CASSSSPETQYF. DNA for the CDR3: TGTGCCAGCAGTTCTTCCCCAGAGACCCAGTACTTC. This chain joins TRBV12-3 or TRBV12-4 and TRBJ2-5; D call uncertain. The CDR3 contains 12 residues. Between the trimmed V and J ends, which lost 4 bases and 4 bases, there was a span of 7 bases.

The chain is built from TRBV25-1 and TRBJ1-5; TRBD1 might be the D (5 bases). The CDR3 runs 15 residues. The V and J ends lost 3 bases and 0 bases respectively, with 9 bases between them. From germline, CDR1 is MGHDK and CDR2 SYGVNS. The CDR3 spells CASSDRGYSNQPQHF. In nucleotides, the CDR3 is TGTGCCAGCAGTGACCGGGGGTATAGCAATCAGCCCCAGCATTTT.

The chain couples TRBV6-5 to TRBJ2-3; 8 bases are a match to TRBD2. In germline, CDR1 is MNHEY, CDR2 SVGAGI. V gave up 6 bases and J gave up 8 bases; unmatched junction bases: 10. The CDR3 has 14 residues. The CDR3 nucleotides read TGTGCCAGCAGGTATACTAGCGGAGGAAGTACGCAGTATTTT. It translates to CASRYTSGGSTQYF.

The rearrangement links TRBV7-2 to TRBJ2-2; a possible D gene is TRBD2 (5 bases). This CDR3 is built from 13 residues. Germline V gene data show CDR1 as SGHTA and CDR2 as FQGNSA. Trimming shortened V by 1 base and J by 7 bases, and 7 bases separated the two germline ends. CDR3 region: CASSLERVGELFF. The CDR3 coding sequence is TGTGCCAGCAGCTTAGAGAGGGTCGGGGAGCTGTTTTTT.

The chain employs TRBV6-4 and TRBJ2-2, with 10 nucleotides matching TRBD1. After removal of 5 bases from V and 7 bases from J, the junction contained 4 bases not matched to a gene. Germline CDR1 is MRHNA and CDR2 is SNTAGT. This CDR3 comprises 14 residues. DNA of the CDR3: TGTGCCAGCAGTTGGACAGGGGGAGTCGGGGAGCTGTTTTTT. Translation gives CASSWTGGVGELFF.

V usage is TRBV28 and J usage is TRBJ2-3; 9 nucleotides align to TRBD2. The CDR3 contains 17 residues. The V gene's germline CDR1 is MDHEN and CDR2 SYDVKM. Trimming removed 3 bases from V and 2 bases from J; junction bases left unmatched: 9. The CDR3, as DNA: TGTGCCAGCAGTTTTGTGACTAGCGGAAGTGTCACAGATACGCAGTATTTT. This translates into CASSFVTSGSVTDTQYF.

J is TRBJ1-3 and V is TRBV5-1; D might be TRBD1 (6 bases). The CDR3 has 16 residues. The V gene lost 1 base and the J gene lost 0 bases, with 11 bases spanning the gap. Germline V lookup: CDR1 SGHRS, CDR2 YFSETQ. CDR3 DNA sequence: TGCGCCAGCAGCTTGTCGGGGACATACTCTGGAAACACCATATATTTT. Translating it yields CASSLSGTYSGNTIYF.

The J gene is TRBJ1-3, the V gene TRBV14; the D gene is possibly TRBD1 (6 bases). CDR1 and CDR2 from the germline V gene are SGHDN and FVKESK. Trimming left V 5 bases short and J 0 bases short, with 11 bases between. This CDR3 is 15 amino acids long. Written as DNA, the CDR3 is TGTGCCAGCAGCGTTGGGACAAGCTCTGGAAACACCATATATTTT. As protein: CASSVGTSSGNTIYF.

The chain is built from TRBV7-2 and TRBJ2-7; weak D call: TRBD2 (6 bases). This CDR3 spans 13 amino acids. Germline-derived CDR1 and CDR2 are SGHTA and FQGNSA. Trimming took 5 bases from V and 1 from J, leaving 9 bases between them. CDR3 in amino acids: CASSRERSYEQYF. The CDR3 DNA reads TGTGCCAGCAGCCGGGAGAGGTCCTACGAGCAGTACTTC.

The gene calls are TRBV3-1 (or the pseudogene TRBV3-2) and TRBJ2-7; D is possibly TRBD2 (5 bases). The germline gives CDR1 LGHDT, CDR2 YNNKEL (reference sequence). This CDR3 has 15 residues. Trimming took 4 bases from V and 1 from J, leaving 14 bases between them. DNA of the CDR3: TGTGCCAGCAGCCCTCAAGTACTAGGGTCCTACGAGCAGTACTTC. Translated, it gives CASSPQVLGSYEQYF.

The chain couples TRBV5-1 to TRBJ2-7, with unresolved D. The V end was cut by 3 bases, the J end by 1 base, with 11 bases between. The CDR3 covers 14 residues. The germline CDR1 and CDR2 sequences are SGHRS and YFSETQ. The CDR3 nucleotides are TGCGCCAGCAGCTCCTTTTTGACTTCCTACGAGCAGTACTTC. Residues: CASSSFLTSYEQYF.